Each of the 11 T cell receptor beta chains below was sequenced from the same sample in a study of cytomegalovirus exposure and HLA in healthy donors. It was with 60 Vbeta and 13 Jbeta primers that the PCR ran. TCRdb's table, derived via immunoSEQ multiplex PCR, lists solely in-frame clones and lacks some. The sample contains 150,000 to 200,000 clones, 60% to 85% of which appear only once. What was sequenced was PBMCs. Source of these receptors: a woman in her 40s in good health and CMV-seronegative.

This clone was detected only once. The CDR3 DNA is TGTGCCAGCAGCACCGGGTTGGGGGGATCGGGAAACACCATATATTTT. It is translated as CASSTGLGGSGNTIYF. J is TRBJ1-3 and V is TRBV9; possibly TRBD1 for D (5 bases). Trimming removed 4 bases at V and 4 bases at J, with 18 bases between. The V gene's germline CDR1 is SGDLS and CDR2 YYNGEE. This CDR3 has 16 amino acids.

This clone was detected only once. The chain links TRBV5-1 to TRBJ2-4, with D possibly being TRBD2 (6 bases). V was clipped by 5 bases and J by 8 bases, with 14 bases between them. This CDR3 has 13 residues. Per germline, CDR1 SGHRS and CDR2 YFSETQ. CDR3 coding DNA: TGCGCCAGCAGACCTAGTAGCGGAGACATTCAGTACTTC. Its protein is CASRPSSGDIQYF.

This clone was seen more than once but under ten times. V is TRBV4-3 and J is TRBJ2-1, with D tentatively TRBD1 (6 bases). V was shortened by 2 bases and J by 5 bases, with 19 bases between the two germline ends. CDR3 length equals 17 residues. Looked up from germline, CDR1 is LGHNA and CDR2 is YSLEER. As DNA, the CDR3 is TGCGCCAGCAGCCAAACCAACAGGGTTCTGAGGCACAATGAGCAGTTCTTC. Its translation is CASSQTNRVLRHNEQFF.

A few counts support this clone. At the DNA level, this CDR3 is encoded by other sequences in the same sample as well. CDR3 amino acids: CASSLDREGYTF. The CDR3 nucleotides read TGTGCCAGCAGCTTGGACAGGGAAGGCTACACCTTC. The chain has TRBV5-4 and TRBJ1-2; TRBD1 is a possible D gene (6 bases). CDR3 length equals 12 residues. Per germline, CDR1 SGHNT and CDR2 YYREEE (reference sequence). Trimming removed 0 bases at V and 8 bases at J, with 8 bases between.

The CDR3 bases are TGTGCCAGCAGCAACCACCCGGGGGGGCTGGTTGTTGACGAGACCCAGTACTTC. This codes for CASSNHPGGLVVDETQYF. This chain links TRBV21-1 with TRBJ2-5; the table's D call, TRBD2, has no DNA check behind it. TRBV21-1 is assigned pseudogene status. CDR3 size: 18 residues.

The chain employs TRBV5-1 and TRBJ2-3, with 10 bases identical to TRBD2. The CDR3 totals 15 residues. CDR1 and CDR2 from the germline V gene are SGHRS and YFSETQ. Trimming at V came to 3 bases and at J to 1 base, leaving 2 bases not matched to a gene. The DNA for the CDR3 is TGCGCCAGCAGCTATCTAGCGGGGGGCACAGATACGCAGTATTTT. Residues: CASSYLAGGTDTQYF.

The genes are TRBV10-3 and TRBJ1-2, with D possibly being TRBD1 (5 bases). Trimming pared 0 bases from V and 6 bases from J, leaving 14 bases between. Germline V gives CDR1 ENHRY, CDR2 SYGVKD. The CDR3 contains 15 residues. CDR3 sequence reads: CAISESGDGGDGYTF. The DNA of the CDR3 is TGTGCCATCAGTGAGTCGGGGGACGGAGGGGATGGCTACACCTTC.

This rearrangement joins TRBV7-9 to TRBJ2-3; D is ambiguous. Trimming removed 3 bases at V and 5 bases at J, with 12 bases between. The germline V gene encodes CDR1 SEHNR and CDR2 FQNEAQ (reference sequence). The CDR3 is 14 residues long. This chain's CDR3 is CASSLRLTEDTQYF. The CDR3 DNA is TGTGCCAGCAGCTTGCGGCTAACGGAAGATACGCAGTATTTT.

CDR3 sequence: CASSDRGQGQPQHF. CDR3 DNA: TGTGCCAGCAGTGACAGGGGGCAGGGACAGCCCCAGCATTTT. This chain joins TRBV2 and TRBJ1-5, with 8 bases matching TRBD1. The CDR3 runs 14 residues. Per the germline V gene, CDR1 is SNHLY and CDR2 is FYNNEI. The ends lost 3 bases at V and 7 bases at J; junction bases unmatched: 5.

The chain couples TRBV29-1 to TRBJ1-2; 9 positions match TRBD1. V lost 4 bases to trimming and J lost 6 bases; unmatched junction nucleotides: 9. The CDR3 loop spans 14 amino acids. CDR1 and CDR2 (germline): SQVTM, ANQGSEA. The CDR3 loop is CSVGRSDRGDGYTF. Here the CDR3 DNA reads TGCAGCGTTGGTCGCTCGGACAGGGGAGATGGCTACACCTTC.

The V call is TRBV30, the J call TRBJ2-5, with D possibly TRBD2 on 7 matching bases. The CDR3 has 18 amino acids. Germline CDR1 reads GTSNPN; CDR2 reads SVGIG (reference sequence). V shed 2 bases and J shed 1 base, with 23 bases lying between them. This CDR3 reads CAWSPRVGAGVSQETQYF. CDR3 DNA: TGTGCCTGGAGTCCCCGGGTGGGGGCGGGAGTGTCCCAAGAGACCCAGTACTTC.